Reported below is one T cell receptor beta chain. What it recognizes is unknown. The source of the sample is a study of cytomegalovirus exposure and HLA in healthy donors. Study-level results: In vitro work confirmed that a few CMV-associated chains recognize CMV antigens. Reports showed the classifier diagnosing cytomegalovirus status with high specificity and sensitivity. TCR beta chains numbering some 160 were designated cytomegalovirus-associated.

Assay used: immunoSEQ multiplex PCR; TCRdb lists only in-frame clones, some missing. The repertoire holds 330,000 or so clones, with more than 80% as singletons. The ends were cut back, 4 bases at V and 3 bases at J, with 19 bases in the middle. CDR1 and CDR2 from the germline V gene are ENHRY and SYGVKD. The length of the CDR3 is 16 residues. The V call is TRBV10-3, the J call TRBJ2-7; D is possibly TRBD2 (7 bases). The sequenced sample was PBMCs. This receptor was taken from a woman in her late teens or twenties in good health and CMV-seronegative. The CDR3, as DNA: TGTGCCATCAGTGTAGGACTAGGCAGGGGACTCTACGAGCAGTACTTC. Amino acid sequence: CAISVGLGRGLYEQYF.